This T cell receptor (beta chain) was obtained from a study of CD8 T cells in ankylosing spondylitis. Via MiXCR, TCRdb re-called the 5' RACE reads, giving one row per CDR3 protein. The sample includes 200,000 to 250,000 distinct CDR3 sequences, about 11% of them seen just once. Comment on this clonotype: Its ends do not fully match the called genes, so a read error is possible.

The CDR3 sequence is 14 residues long. Sequenced sample: blood, either unsorted or a sorted T cell fraction (not recorded which). This chain joins TRBV12-3 or TRBV12-4 and TRBJ2-1; tentative D call: TRBD1 (7 bases). This receptor was obtained from a male donor with ankylosing spondylitis or in good health (not recorded which). CDR3 sequence (DNA): TGTGCCTCCAGGGGGGCTGGGTCCTACAATGAGCATTTCTTC. Translating it yields CASRGAGSYNEHFF.